What follows are 21 T cell receptor beta chains derived from one specimen sequenced in a study of cytomegalovirus exposure and HLA in healthy donors. Amplification used 60 Vbeta primers and 13 Jbeta primers. Sequencing was performed with immunoSEQ multiplex PCR; in TCRdb, only in-frame clones are kept and a portion is missing. The table lists approximately 150,000 clones, approximately 80% of them singletons. Sequenced material: PBMCs. Source of these receptors: a woman between 45 and 65 years old in good health and CMV-seronegative.

The CDR3: CATLYLDRPTEAFF. DNA for the CDR3: TGTGCCACTTTGTACTTAGACAGGCCCACTGAAGCTTTCTTT. The genes are TRBV7-8 and TRBJ1-1; D is perhaps TRBD1 (6 bases). Germline V gene lookup returns CDR1 SGHVS and CDR2 FQNEAQ. The ends were cut back, 10 bases at V and 4 bases at J, with 19 bases in the middle. The CDR3 consists of 14 residues.

V gene TRBV7-2 combines with J gene TRBJ2-2; TRBD2 is a possible D gene (5 bases). The length of the CDR3 is 13 residues. Trimming shortened V by 6 bases and J by 8 bases, and 13 bases separated the two germline ends. CDR1 and CDR2 (germline): SGHTA, FQGNSA. Written as DNA, the CDR3 is TGTGCCAGCAGGACTACCCAAGCGGGGGAGCTGTTTTTT. Its protein is CASRTTQAGELFF.

This chain links TRBV5-8 with TRBJ2-5; unclear D gene. Germline lookup yields CDR1 SGHTS and CDR2 YDEGEE. Trimming pared 0 bases from V and 0 bases from J, leaving 9 bases between. The CDR3 runs 15 residues. The CDR3 coding sequence is TGTGCCAGCAGCTTGGCGTTCGACTACCAAGAGACCCAGTACTTC. Its translation: CASSLAFDYQETQYF.

This clone has only a few counts. The chain uses TRBV2 and TRBJ2-3; 7 bases map to TRBD2. CDR3 size: 13 residues. V was pared by 7 bases and J by 3 bases, with 4 bases of the junction left unmatched. In germline, CDR1 is SNHLY, CDR2 FYNNEI. The CDR3 region is CASTGRETDTQYF. The CDR3 DNA follows: TGTGCCAGCACTGGGAGGGAAACAGATACGCAGTATTTT.

The chain combines TRBV7-2 with TRBJ2-7; a weak D match, TRBD2 (5 bases). The germline V and J ends were trimmed by 5 bases and 3 bases, with 20 bases remaining between them. This CDR3 has 16 amino acids. Germline loops: CDR1 SGHTA, CDR2 FQGNSA. The CDR3 bases are TGTGCCAGCAGCCCCCCCTCTCAGCGGCTCATCTACGAGCAGTACTTC. This codes for CASSPPSQRLIYEQYF.

This clone was picked up one time. The rearrangement links TRBV18 to TRBJ2-7; possibly TRBD2 for D (6 bases). This CDR3 has 15 amino acids. V was trimmed by 2 bases and J by 2 bases, leaving 13 bases between them. Germline V gives CDR1 KGHSH, CDR2 LQKENI. The CDR3 nucleotides are TGTGCCAGCTCACCAGGAGGGAGTAGGGCCTACGAGCAGTACTTC. The encoded protein is CASSPGGSRAYEQYF. Drawing the rest from reference TRBV18 and TRBJ2-7, the complete variable domain is NAGVMQNPRHLVRRRGQEARLRCSPMKGHSHVYWYRQLPEEGLKFMVYLQKENIIDESGMPKERFSAEFPKEGPSILRIQQVVRGDSAAYFCASSPGGSRAYEQYFGPGTRLTVT.

V is TRBV28 and J is TRBJ2-7; 10 bases map to TRBD2. Germline V gene data show CDR1 as MDHEN and CDR2 as SYDVKM. The V segment lost 5 bases and the J segment 4 bases; nucleotides outside the gene matches: 14. The CDR3 is 17 residues long. The CDR3 DNA is TGTGCCAGCAGTACACCACTAGCGGGATGGGGAGAGTACGAGCAGTACTTC. Amino acids: CASSTPLAGWGEYEQYF.

The gene calls are TRBV18 and TRBJ2-5; D unclear. CDR1 is KGHSH, CDR2 LQKENI, per germline. The CDR3 has 15 amino acids. The V end was cut by 1 base, the J end by 2 bases, with 11 bases between. This CDR3 reads CASSPQRAIQETQYF. The CDR3 DNA reads TGTGCCAGCTCACCACAGCGAGCAATTCAAGAGACCCAGTACTTC.

The chain carries TRBV11-3 and TRBJ2-3; no definite D call. With 5 bases removed from V and 6 bases from J, the gap between germline ends came to 15 bases. The germline CDR1 and CDR2 sequences are SGHNT and YENEEA. The CDR3 spans 14 residues. CDR3 nucleotides: TGTGCCAGCAGCCTTCGGTCAAACTTTGATACGCAGTATTTT. Amino acids: CASSLRSNFDTQYF.

This clone was detected once. V gene TRBV2 combines with J gene TRBJ1-4; 7 bases are a match to TRBD1. Germline lookup yields CDR1 SNHLY and CDR2 FYNNEI. Unmatched junction bases numbered 7, after V lost 7 bases and J lost 11 bases. This CDR3 region has 12 residues. The CDR3 DNA reads TGTGCCAGCACCCAGGGGGGTAGGAAACTGTTTTTT. Its protein product is CASTQGGRKLFF.

The chain has TRBV5-4 and TRBJ2-5; TRBD2 might be the D (7 bases). CDR3 length: 14 residues. In germline, CDR1 is SGHNT, CDR2 YYREEE (reference sequence). The V end was cut by 3 bases, the J end by 4 bases, with 13 bases between. The CDR3 nucleotides read TGTGCCAGCAGCTCCGTCGGGGGGCGAGAGACCCAGTACTTC. This codes for CASSSVGGRETQYF.

The V gene is TRBV4-3, the J gene TRBJ2-1; TRBD2 might be the D (5 bases). Germline values: CDR1 LGHNA, CDR2 YSLEER. V was cut by 5 bases and J by 0 bases, with 8 bases left in between. This CDR3 spans 14 amino acids. Here the CDR3 DNA reads TGCGCCAGCAGCGCGGGTAGCTCCTACAATGAGCAGTTCTTC. Amino acid sequence: CASSAGSSYNEQFF.

This clone has a handful of counts. V usage is TRBV27 and J usage is TRBJ1-3; D might be TRBD1 (6 bases). Germline V gene lookup returns CDR1 MNHEY and CDR2 SMNVEV (reference sequence). This CDR3 contains 13 residues. Trimming left V 10 bases short and J 0 bases short, with 10 bases between. The CDR3 nucleotides are TGTGCCACCTGGACAGTCTCTGGAAACACCATATATTTT. Translation gives CATWTVSGNTIYF.

V and J are TRBV7-2 and TRBJ2-1, with a possible D match to TRBD2 (6 bases). V lost 1 base and J lost 3, with 16 bases in between. Per germline, CDR1 SGHTA and CDR2 FQGNSA. This CDR3 is 17 amino acids long. Here the CDR3 reads CASSLVSLSGLYNEQFF. The DNA for the CDR3 is TGTGCCAGCAGCTTAGTAAGTTTGAGCGGGCTCTACAATGAGCAGTTCTTC.

The V and J genes are TRBV7-9 and TRBJ1-1, with 9 bases identical to TRBD1. V lost 2 bases, J lost 1 base, and 5 bases stayed unmatched. CDR3 size: 16 residues. Germline loops: CDR1 SEHNR, CDR2 FQNEAQ (reference sequence). CDR3 residues: CASSLPSTGGNTEAFF. The CDR3 DNA reads TGTGCCAGCAGCTTACCCTCGACAGGGGGGAACACTGAAGCTTTCTTT.

J is TRBJ1-3 and V is TRBV19, with D uncertain. This CDR3 comprises 13 residues. Germline CDR1 reads LNHDA; CDR2 reads SQIVND (reference sequence). Trimming cost V 5 bases and J 1 base, with 6 bases left between them. CDR3 nucleotide sequence: TGTGCCAGTAGTCTTTCTTCTGGAAACACCATATATTTT. Its protein is CASSLSSGNTIYF.

This clone has a handful of counts. V usage is TRBV5-6 and J usage is TRBJ2-3, with D possibly matching TRBD2 (6 bases). The CDR3 loop spans 15 amino acids. Trimming took off 4 bases at V and 2 bases at J, with 14 bases between the two ends. Per the germline V gene, CDR1 is SGHDT and CDR2 is YYEEEE. The CDR3 nucleotides read TGTGCCAGCAGCGGGGCGGGGCGTCTCACAGATACGCAGTATTTT. Protein sequence: CASSGAGRLTDTQYF.

The chain employs TRBV27 and TRBJ1-2; unclear D gene. V was pared by 2 bases and J by 8 bases, with 15 bases between. CDR3 size: 14 residues. The V gene's germline CDR1 is MNHEY and CDR2 SMNVEV (reference sequence). In DNA, the CDR3 is TGTGCCAGCAGTTTAATCGGCAGTCCGGGGGGCTACACCTTC. This translates into CASSLIGSPGGYTF.

The chain has TRBV5-1 and TRBJ2-1; TRBD2 aligns across 10 bases. This CDR3 contains 17 residues. CDR1 and CDR2 (germline): SGHRS, YFSETQ. The V gene end was trimmed by 4 bases and the J gene end by 1 base; junction bases not matched to a gene: 8. The CDR3 nucleotides are TGCGCCAGCAGCAGAAAGCGGGAGGGTATTTCCTACAATGAGCAGTTCTTC. Translated, it gives CASSRKREGISYNEQFF.

Only a few counts were recorded for this clone. The CDR3 reads CASSLAGAHSYEQYF. CDR3 bases: TGTGCCAGCAGTCTAGCGGGGGCCCACTCCTACGAGCAGTACTTC. The V call is TRBV5-6, the J call TRBJ2-7; 10 nucleotides line up with TRBD2. From germline, CDR1 is SGHDT and CDR2 YYEEEE. The J segment lost 0 bases and the V segment lost 5 bases, leaving 5 bases of the junction unmatched. The CDR3 runs 15 residues. The full variable domain, in which reference TRBV5-6 and TRBJ2-7 provide the parts outside the CDR3, is DAGVTQSPTHLIKTRGQQVTLRCSPKSGHDTVSWYQQALGQGPQFIFQYYEEEERQRGNFPDRFSGHQFPNYSSELNVNALLLGDSALYLCASSLAGAHSYEQYFGPGTRLTVT.

The genes are TRBV10-1 and TRBJ2-2, with 7 bases fitting TRBD1. V shed 8 bases, J shed 0 bases, and the junction held 12 bases outside the gene matches. The germline CDR1 and CDR2 sequences are WNHNN and SYGVQD (reference sequence). This CDR3 has 17 amino acids. CDR3 sequence (DNA): TGCGCCAGCGGCATGGGACAGAAAAGCGCGAACACCGGGGAGCTGTTTTTT. Protein sequence: CASGMGQKSANTGELFF.